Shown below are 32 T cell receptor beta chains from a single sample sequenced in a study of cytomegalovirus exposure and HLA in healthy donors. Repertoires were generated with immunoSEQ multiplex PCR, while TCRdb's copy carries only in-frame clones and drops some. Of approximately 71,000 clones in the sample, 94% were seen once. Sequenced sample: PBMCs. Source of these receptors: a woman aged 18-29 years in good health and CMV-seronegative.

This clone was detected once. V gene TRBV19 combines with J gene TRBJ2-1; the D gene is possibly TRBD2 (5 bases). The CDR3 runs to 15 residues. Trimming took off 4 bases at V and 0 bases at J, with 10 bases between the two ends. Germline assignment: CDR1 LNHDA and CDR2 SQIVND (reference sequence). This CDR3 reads CASSSDTSSYNEQFF. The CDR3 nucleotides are TGTGCCAGTAGTAGCGACACTAGCTCCTACAATGAGCAGTTCTTC.

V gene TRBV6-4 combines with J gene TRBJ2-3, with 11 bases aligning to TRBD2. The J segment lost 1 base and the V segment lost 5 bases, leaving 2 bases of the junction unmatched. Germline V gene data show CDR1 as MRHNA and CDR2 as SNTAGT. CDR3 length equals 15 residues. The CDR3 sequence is CASSYSGGGTDTQYF. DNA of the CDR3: TGTGCCAGCAGTTATAGCGGGGGGGGCACAGATACGCAGTATTTT.

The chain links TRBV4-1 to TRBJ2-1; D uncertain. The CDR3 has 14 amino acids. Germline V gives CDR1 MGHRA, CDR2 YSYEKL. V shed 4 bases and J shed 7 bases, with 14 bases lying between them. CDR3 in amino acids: CASSRRLSGNEQFF. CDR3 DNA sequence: TGCGCCAGCAGCCGCAGGTTGTCTGGGAATGAGCAGTTCTTC.

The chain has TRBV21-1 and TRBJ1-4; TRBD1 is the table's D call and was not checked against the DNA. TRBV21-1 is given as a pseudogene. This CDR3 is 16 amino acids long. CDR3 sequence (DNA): TGTGCCAGCAGCAAGTTGGTAGGGGCAACTAATGAAAAACTGTTTTTT. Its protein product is CASSKLVGATNEKLFF.

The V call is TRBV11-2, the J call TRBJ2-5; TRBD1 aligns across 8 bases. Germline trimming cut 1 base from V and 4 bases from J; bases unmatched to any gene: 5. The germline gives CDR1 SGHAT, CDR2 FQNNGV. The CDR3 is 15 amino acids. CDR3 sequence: CASSLVSGGVETQYF. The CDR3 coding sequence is TGTGCCAGCAGCTTAGTGTCAGGGGGCGTAGAGACCCAGTACTTC.

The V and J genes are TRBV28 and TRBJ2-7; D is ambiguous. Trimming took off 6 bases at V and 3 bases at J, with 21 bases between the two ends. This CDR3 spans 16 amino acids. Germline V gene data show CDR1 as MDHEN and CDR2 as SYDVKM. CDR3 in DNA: TGTGCCAGCAGACCCCCCGAGGTTGGTTTGCTCTACGAGCAGTACTTC. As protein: CASRPPEVGLLYEQYF. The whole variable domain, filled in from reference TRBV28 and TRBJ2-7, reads DVKVTQSSRYLVKRTGEKVFLECVQDMDHENMFWYRQDPGLGLRLIYFSYDVKMKEKGDIPEGYSVSREKKERFSLILESASTNQTSMYLCASRPPEVGLLYEQYFGPGTRLTVT.

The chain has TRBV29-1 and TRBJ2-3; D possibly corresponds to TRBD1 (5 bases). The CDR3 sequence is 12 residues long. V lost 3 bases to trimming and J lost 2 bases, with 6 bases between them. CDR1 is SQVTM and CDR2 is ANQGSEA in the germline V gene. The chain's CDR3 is CSVEDNTDTQYF. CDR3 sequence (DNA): TGCAGCGTTGAGGACAACACAGATACGCAGTATTTT.

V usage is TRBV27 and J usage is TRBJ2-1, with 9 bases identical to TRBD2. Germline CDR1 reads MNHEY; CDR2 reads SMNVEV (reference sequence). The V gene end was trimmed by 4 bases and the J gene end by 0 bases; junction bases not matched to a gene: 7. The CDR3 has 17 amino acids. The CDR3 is CASSSRLAASSYNEQFF. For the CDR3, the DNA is TGTGCCAGCAGTTCCCGACTAGCGGCGAGCTCCTACAATGAGCAGTTCTTC.

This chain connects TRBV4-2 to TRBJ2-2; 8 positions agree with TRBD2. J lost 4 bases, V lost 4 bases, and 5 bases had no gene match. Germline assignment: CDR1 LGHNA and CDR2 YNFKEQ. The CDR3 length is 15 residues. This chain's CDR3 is CASSPQRGSTGELFF. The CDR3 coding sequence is TGTGCCAGCAGCCCCCAGCGGGGGAGCACCGGGGAGCTGTTTTTT.

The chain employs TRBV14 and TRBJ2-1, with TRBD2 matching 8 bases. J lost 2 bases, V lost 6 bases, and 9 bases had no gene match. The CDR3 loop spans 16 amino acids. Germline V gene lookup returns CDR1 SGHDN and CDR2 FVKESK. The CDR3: CASSRTGTRAYNEQFF. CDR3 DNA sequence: TGTGCCAGCAGTAGAACCGGGACTAGGGCCTACAATGAGCAGTTCTTC.

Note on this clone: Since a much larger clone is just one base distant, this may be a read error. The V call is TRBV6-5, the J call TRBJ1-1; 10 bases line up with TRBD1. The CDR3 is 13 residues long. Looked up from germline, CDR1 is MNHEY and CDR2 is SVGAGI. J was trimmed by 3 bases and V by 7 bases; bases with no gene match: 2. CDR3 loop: CASNGQGDTEAFF. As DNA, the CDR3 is TGTGCCAGCAACGGACAGGGGGACACTGAAGCTTTCTTT.

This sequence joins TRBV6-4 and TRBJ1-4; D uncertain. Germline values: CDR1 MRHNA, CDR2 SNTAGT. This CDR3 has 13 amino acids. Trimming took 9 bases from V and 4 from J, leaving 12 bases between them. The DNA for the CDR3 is TGTGCCAGGGCTCGAACGATTAATGAAAAACTGTTTTTT. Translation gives CARARTINEKLFF.

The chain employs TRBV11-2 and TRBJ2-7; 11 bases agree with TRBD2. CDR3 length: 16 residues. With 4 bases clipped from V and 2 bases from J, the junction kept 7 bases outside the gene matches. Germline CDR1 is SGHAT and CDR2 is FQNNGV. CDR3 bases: TGTGCCAGCAGCTCAGGTAGCGGGAGGGCCCCCTACGAGCAGTACTTC. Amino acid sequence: CASSSGSGRAPYEQYF.

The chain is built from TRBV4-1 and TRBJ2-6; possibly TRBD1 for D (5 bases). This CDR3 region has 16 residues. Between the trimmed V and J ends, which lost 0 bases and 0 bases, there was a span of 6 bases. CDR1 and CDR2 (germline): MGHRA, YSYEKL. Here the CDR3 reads CASSQETDSGANVLTF. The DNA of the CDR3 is TGCGCCAGCAGCCAAGAGACAGACTCTGGGGCCAACGTCCTGACTTTC.

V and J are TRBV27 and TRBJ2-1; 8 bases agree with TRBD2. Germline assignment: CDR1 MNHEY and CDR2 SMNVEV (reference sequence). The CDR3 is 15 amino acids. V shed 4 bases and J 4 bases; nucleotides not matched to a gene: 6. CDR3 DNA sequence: TGTGCCAGCAGTTCGACTAGCGTACTTTACAATGAGCAGTTCTTC. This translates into CASSSTSVLYNEQFF.

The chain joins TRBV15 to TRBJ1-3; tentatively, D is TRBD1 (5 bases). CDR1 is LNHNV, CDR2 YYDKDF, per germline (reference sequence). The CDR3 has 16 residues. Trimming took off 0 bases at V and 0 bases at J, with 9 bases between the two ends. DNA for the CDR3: TGTGCCACCAGCAGAGACCCGGGGGGCTCTGGAAACACCATATATTTT. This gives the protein CATSRDPGGSGNTIYF.

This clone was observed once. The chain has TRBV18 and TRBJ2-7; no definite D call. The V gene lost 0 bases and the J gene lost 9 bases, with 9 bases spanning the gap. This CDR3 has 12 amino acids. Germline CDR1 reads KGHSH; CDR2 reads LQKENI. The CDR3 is CASSPPSGRQYF. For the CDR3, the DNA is TGTGCCAGCTCACCACCATCAGGCCGGCAGTACTTC. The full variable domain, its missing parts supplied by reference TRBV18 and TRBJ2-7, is NAGVMQNPRHLVRRRGQEARLRCSPMKGHSHVYWYRQLPEEGLKFMVYLQKENIIDESGMPKERFSAEFPKEGPSILRIQQVVRGDSAAYFCASSPPSGRQYFGPGTRLTVT.

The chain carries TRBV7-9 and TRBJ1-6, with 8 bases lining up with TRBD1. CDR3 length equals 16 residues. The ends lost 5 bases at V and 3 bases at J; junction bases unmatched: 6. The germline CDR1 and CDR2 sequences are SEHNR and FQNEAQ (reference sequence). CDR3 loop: CASSLHDRGYNSPLHF. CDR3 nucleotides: TGTGCCAGCAGCCTCCACGACAGGGGCTATAATTCACCCCTCCACTTT.

The DNA for the CDR3 is TGTGCCAGCAGTCCAGCAGGGGACCCCCCAGATACGCAGTATTTT. Translated: CASSPAGDPPDTQYF. The chain joins TRBV27 to TRBJ2-3, with D possibly being TRBD1 (6 bases). The CDR3 consists of 15 residues. CDR1 and CDR2 (germline): MNHEY, SMNVEV (reference sequence). V lost 5 bases and J 4 bases, leaving 16 bases between the germline ends.

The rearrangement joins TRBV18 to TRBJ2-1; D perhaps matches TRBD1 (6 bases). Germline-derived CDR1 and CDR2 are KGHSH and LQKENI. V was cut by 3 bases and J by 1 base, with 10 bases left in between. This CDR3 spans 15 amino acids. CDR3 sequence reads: CASSPVTGSYNEQFF. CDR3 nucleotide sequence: TGTGCCAGCTCACCTGTGACAGGATCCTACAATGAGCAGTTCTTC.

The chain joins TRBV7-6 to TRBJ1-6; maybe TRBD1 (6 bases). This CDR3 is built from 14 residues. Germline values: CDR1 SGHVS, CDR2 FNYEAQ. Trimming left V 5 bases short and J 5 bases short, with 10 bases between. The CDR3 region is CASSPGQNNSPLHF. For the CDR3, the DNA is TGTGCCAGCAGCCCCGGACAGAATAATTCACCCCTCCACTTT. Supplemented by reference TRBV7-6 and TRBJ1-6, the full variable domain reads GAGVSQSPRYKVTKRGQDVALRCDPISGHVSLYWYRQALGQGPEFLTYFNYEAQQDKSGLPNDRFSAERPEGSISTLTIQRTEQRDSAMYRCASSPGQNNSPLHFGNGTRLTVT.

Here the CDR3 DNA reads TGCGCCAGCAGCCCCTGGGGGCGGGGGGTCCAAGAGACCCAGTACTTC. Amino acids: CASSPWGRGVQETQYF. J is TRBJ2-5 and V is TRBV5-1; 8 bases are shared with TRBD2. Looked up from germline, CDR1 is SGHRS and CDR2 is YFSETQ. J was trimmed by 1 base and V by 4 bases; bases with no gene match: 9. This CDR3 spans 16 amino acids.

In nucleotides, the CDR3 is TGTGCCATCAGTGGACAGGGGCAGGGTTCACCCCTCCACTTT. Protein: CAISGQGQGSPLHF. The chain links TRBV10-3 to TRBJ1-6; the match to TRBD1 covers 8 bases. The CDR3 consists of 14 residues. V shed 4 bases and J 9 bases; nucleotides not matched to a gene: 5. Looked up from germline, CDR1 is ENHRY and CDR2 is SYGVKD.

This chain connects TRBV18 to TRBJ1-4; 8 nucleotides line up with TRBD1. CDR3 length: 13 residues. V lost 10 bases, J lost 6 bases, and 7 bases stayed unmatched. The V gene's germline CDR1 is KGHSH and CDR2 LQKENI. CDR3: CATLATGDEKLFF. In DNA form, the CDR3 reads TGTGCCACCCTGGCGACAGGGGATGAAAAACTGTTTTTT.

For the CDR3, the DNA is TGTGCCAGCAGCCAGAGGTCCGGGGAGCTGTTTTTT. This sequence encodes CASSQRSGELFF. The chain couples TRBV9 to TRBJ2-2; no firm D call. CDR1 and CDR2 (germline): SGDLS, YYNGEE. The length of the CDR3 is 12 residues. V was trimmed by 4 bases and J by 6 bases, leaving 7 bases between them.

The CDR3 protein is CASSPSIVTNRGGNTIYF. The CDR3, as DNA: TGTGCCAGCAGTCCGTCGATCGTCACCAACAGGGGTGGAAACACCATATATTTT. This chain joins TRBV28 and TRBJ1-3; TRBD1 agrees at 7 bases. V shed 5 bases and J 3 bases; nucleotides not matched to a gene: 16. Germline-derived CDR1 and CDR2 are MDHEN and SYDVKM. The CDR3 covers 18 residues.

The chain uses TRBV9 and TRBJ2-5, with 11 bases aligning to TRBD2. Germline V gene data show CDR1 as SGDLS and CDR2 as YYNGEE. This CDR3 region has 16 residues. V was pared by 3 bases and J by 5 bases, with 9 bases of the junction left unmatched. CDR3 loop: CASSAFLAGGPETQYF. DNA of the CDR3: TGTGCCAGCAGCGCTTTCCTAGCGGGGGGCCCGGAGACCCAGTACTTC.

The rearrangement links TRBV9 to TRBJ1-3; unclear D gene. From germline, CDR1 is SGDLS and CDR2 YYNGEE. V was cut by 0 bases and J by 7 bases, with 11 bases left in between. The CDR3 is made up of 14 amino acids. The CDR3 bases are TGTGCCAGCAGCGTAGGTGCAGTTCTCAACACCATATATTTT. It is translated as CASSVGAVLNTIYF.

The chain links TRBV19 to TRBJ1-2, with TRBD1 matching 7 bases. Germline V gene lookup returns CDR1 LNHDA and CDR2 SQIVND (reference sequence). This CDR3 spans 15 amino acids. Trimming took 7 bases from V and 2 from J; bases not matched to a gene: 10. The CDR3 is CASTIPGQRNYGYTF. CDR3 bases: TGTGCCAGTACAATACCGGGACAGAGAAACTATGGCTACACCTTC.

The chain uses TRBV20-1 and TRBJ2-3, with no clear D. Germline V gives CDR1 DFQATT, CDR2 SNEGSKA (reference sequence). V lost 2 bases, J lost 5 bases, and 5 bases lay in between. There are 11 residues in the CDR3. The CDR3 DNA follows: TGCAGTGCTAGACAGAAAGATACGCAGTATTTT. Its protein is CSARQKDTQYF.

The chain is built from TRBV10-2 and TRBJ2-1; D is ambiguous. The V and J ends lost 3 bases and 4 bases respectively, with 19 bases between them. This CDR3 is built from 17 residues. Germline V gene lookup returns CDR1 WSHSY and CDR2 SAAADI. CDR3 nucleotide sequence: TGCGCCAGCAGTGAACCGTTTCAATTCAGCGAGTACAATGAGCAGTTCTTC. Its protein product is CASSEPFQFSEYNEQFF.

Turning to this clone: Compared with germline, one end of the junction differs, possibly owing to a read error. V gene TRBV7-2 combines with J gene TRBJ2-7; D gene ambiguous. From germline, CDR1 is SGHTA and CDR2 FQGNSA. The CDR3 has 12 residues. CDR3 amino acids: CASSLVGSVLNF. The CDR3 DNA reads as TGTGCCAGCAGCTTAGTTGGCAGTGTATTGAACTTC.